This TCR beta chain was recorded in a study of beta chain features in type 1 diabetes. Study-level background: The study found patients and healthy donors alike in age, gender and cell yields.

Based on CD45RO/CCR7/CD25/CD127/CD95/CD27, CD4+ regulatory, stem cell-like memory, naive and central memory cells were sorted. The study reverse transcribed the entire isolated RNA, so it sequenced expressed TCRB transcripts. Method: immunoSEQ multiplex PCR; TCRdb's copy keeps in-frame clones and lacks some. The table shows over 150,000 clones, with 13% occurring only once. The CDR3 has 12 amino acids. Germline assignment: CDR1 MNHNS and CDR2 SASEGT. The ends were cut back, 4 bases at V and 6 bases at J, with 7 bases in the middle. This clonotype was obtained from a woman aged 18 to 35 in good health. This rearrangement joins TRBV6-1 to TRBJ1-5; D call uncertain. Sequencing used central memory CD4+ T cells from blood. The DNA of the CDR3 is TGTGCCAGCAGTGCCCTCCCTCAGCCCCAGCATTTT. This sequence encodes CASSALPQPQHF.